The 27 T cell receptor beta chains in this list originate from one sample, sequenced in a study of T cell clones after liver transplantation. The method was immunoSEQ multiplex PCR; TCRdb's version includes in-frame clones alone and lacks a portion of them. The sample consists of 68,000 or so clones, 75% to 85% of them appearing once. Sample: CD4+ T cells from blood, taken before liver transplant. Every receptor here comes from a human donor who received a liver transplant.

This sequence joins TRBV28 and TRBJ2-6; D uncertain. V was shortened by 5 bases and J by 0 bases, with 8 bases between the two germline ends. Per the germline V gene, CDR1 is MDHEN and CDR2 is SYDVKM. The CDR3 is made up of 15 amino acids. The CDR3 DNA sequence: TGTGCCAGCAGTGACGGAGCCTCTGGGGCCAACGTCCTGACTTTC. Its translation: CASSDGASGANVLTF. The full variable domain, rest sourced from reference TRBV28 and TRBJ2-6, is DVKVTQSSRYLVKRTGEKVFLECVQDMDHENMFWYRQDPGLGLRLIYFSYDVKMKEKGDIPEGYSVSREKKERFSLILESASTNQTSMYLCASSDGASGANVLTFGAGSRLTVL.

This chain uses TRBV5-1 with TRBJ2-3; 9 bases are shared with TRBD2. From germline, CDR1 is SGHRS and CDR2 YFSETQ. V was pared by 4 bases and J by 6 bases, with 9 bases of the junction left unmatched. The CDR3 spans 15 residues. The CDR3 DNA reads as TGCGCCAGCAGCCCCGGGACTAGCTACGGCGATACGCAGTATTTT. The encoded protein is CASSPGTSYGDTQYF.

The chain recombines TRBV19 with TRBJ1-5; the D is unclear. The length of the CDR3 is 12 residues. Germline CDR1 is LNHDA and CDR2 is SQIVND (reference sequence). V was pared by 5 bases and J by 4 bases, with 6 bases between. DNA of the CDR3: TGTGCCAGTAGTCCTGCGAATCAGCCCCAGCATTTT. Its protein product is CASSPANQPQHF.

This clone showed up just a few times. The chain employs TRBV19 and TRBJ1-5; weak D call: TRBD1 (5 bases). CDR1 and CDR2 (germline): LNHDA, SQIVND (reference sequence). Trimming took 4 bases from V and 7 from J, leaving 20 bases between them. There are 16 residues in the CDR3. The CDR3, as DNA: TGTGCCAGTAGTACCTATGCCTTGGGACTGGGGCAGCCCCAGCATTTT. As protein: CASSTYALGLGQPQHF.

This clone showed up just a few times. In the same sample, other DNA sequences code for this CDR3. This sequence joins TRBV9 and TRBJ2-5; D is possibly TRBD2 (5 bases). The CDR3 extends over 13 amino acids. V gave up 4 bases and J gave up 2 bases, with 9 bases separating them. Germline CDR1 SGDLS, CDR2 YYNGEE. CDR3 DNA sequence: TGTGCCAGCAGCCCCCGGGATCAAGAGACCCAGTACTTC. This encodes CASSPRDQETQYF.

V usage is TRBV21-1 and J usage is TRBJ2-5; the table calls TRBD2, which could not be checked here. TRBV21-1 constitutes a pseudogene. CDR3 length: 13 amino acids. The CDR3 DNA is TGTGCCAGCAGCAAAACCGGGGAAGAGACCCAGTACTTC. Residues: CASSKTGEETQYF.

This clone was detected a few times. The gene calls are TRBV7-2 and TRBJ2-1; 7 nucleotides line up with TRBD1. J gave up 7 bases and V 5 bases, and 5 bases lay outside the gene matches. The CDR3 consists of 13 residues. The germline V gene encodes CDR1 SGHTA and CDR2 FQGNSA. The CDR3: CASSPDRVNEQFF. The CDR3 nucleotides read TGTGCCAGCAGCCCTGACAGGGTTAATGAGCAGTTCTTC. Drawing the rest from reference TRBV7-2 and TRBJ2-1, the complete variable domain is GAGVSQSPSNKVTEKGKDVELRCDPISGHTALYWYRQSLGQGLEFLIYFQGNSAPDKSGLPSDRFSAERTGGSVSTLTIQRTQQEDSAVYLCASSPDRVNEQFFGPGTRLTVL.

V gene TRBV2 combines with J gene TRBJ2-1; no reliable D call. The CDR3 consists of 13 residues. The germline V gene encodes CDR1 SNHLY and CDR2 FYNNEI. V lost 7 bases to trimming and J lost 1 base, with 8 bases between them. CDR3 sequence: CASTDWSYNEQFF. The CDR3 nucleotides read TGTGCCAGCACCGACTGGTCCTACAATGAGCAGTTCTTC.

In its sample, this clone was seen once. This CDR3 is CASSLVSWKQYF. The CDR3 DNA follows: TGTGCCAGCAGCTTAGTATCCTGGAAGCAGTATTTT. The J gene is TRBJ2-3, the V gene TRBV7-2; no clear D gene. This CDR3 has 12 residues. Trimming removed 1 base at V and 11 bases at J, with 10 bases between. From germline, CDR1 is SGHTA and CDR2 FQGNSA.

The table lists this clone with a count of one. CDR3 amino acids: CASIPRWEGISSYNEQFF. In nucleotides, the CDR3 is TGTGCCAGCATCCCCCGGTGGGAGGGTATAAGCTCCTACAATGAGCAGTTCTTC. The chain carries TRBV27 and TRBJ2-1; 7 bases fit TRBD2. The CDR3 has 18 amino acids. J gave up 0 bases and V 7 bases, and 15 bases lay outside the gene matches. From germline, CDR1 is MNHEY and CDR2 SMNVEV (reference sequence).

This clone showed up just a few times. The chain joins TRBV19 to TRBJ1-5, with 7 bases lining up with TRBD1. V lost 7 bases to trimming and J lost 2 bases; unmatched junction nucleotides: 11. The germline V gene has CDR1 LNHDA and CDR2 SQIVND (reference sequence). This CDR3 region has 16 residues. The CDR3 is CASTLQGSVGNQPQHF. The CDR3 nucleotides read TGTGCCAGTACCCTACAGGGGTCCGTGGGCAATCAGCCCCAGCATTTT.

The J gene is TRBJ2-4, the V gene TRBV19; D may correspond to TRBD1 or TRBD2 (6 bases each). The CDR3 sequence is 13 residues long. V was pared by 5 bases and J by 9 bases, with 14 bases between. CDR1 is LNHDA, CDR2 SQIVND, per germline (reference sequence). CDR3 region: CASSVDGGGIQYF. CDR3 DNA: TGTGCCAGTAGTGTGGACGGAGGGGGCATTCAGTACTTC.

This rearrangement joins TRBV7-3 to TRBJ2-4, with D perhaps being TRBD1 or TRBD2 (5 bases each). V shed 2 bases and J shed 8 bases, with 22 bases lying between them. The CDR3 length is 17 residues. Per the germline V gene, CDR1 is SGHTA and CDR2 is FQGTGA. CDR3 loop: CASSLYSGTSLADIQYF. The DNA of the CDR3 is TGTGCCAGCAGCTTATATTCGGGGACCTCCCTTGCGGACATTCAGTACTTC.

The V and J genes are TRBV2 and TRBJ2-7; 9 bases match TRBD1. Per the germline V gene, CDR1 is SNHLY and CDR2 is FYNNEI. With 6 bases clipped from V and 12 bases from J, the junction kept 18 bases outside the gene matches. This CDR3 is built from 15 residues. For the CDR3, the DNA is TGTGCCAGCAGCCTTCTGGGATCTGGACAGGGGAGGCCGTACTTC. The encoded protein is CASSLLGSGQGRPYF.

The V and J genes are TRBV7-8 and TRBJ2-1; 9 nucleotides match TRBD2. CDR3 size: 18 residues. Germline assignment: CDR1 SGHVS and CDR2 FQNEAQ. J lost 5 bases, V lost 1 base, and 12 bases had no gene match. CDR3 in DNA: TGTGCCAGCAGCTTAGATCTGAGCGGGAGGCCGCATAACAATGAGCAGTTCTTC. It yields the protein CASSLDLSGRPHNNEQFF.

This clone came up a few times. The rearrangement links TRBV7-9 to TRBJ2-5, with TRBD1 matching 9 bases. The CDR3 covers 17 residues. The ends lost 1 base at V and 2 bases at J; junction bases unmatched: 8. The germline V gene has CDR1 SEHNR and CDR2 FQNEAQ (reference sequence). In nucleotides, the CDR3 is TGTGCCAGCAGCTTAGGGGCACAGGGGGCAAGGCAAGAGACCCAGTACTTC. It specifies CASSLGAQGARQETQYF.

This chain uses TRBV11-2 with TRBJ1-1; 7 nucleotides align to TRBD1. Germline V gene data show CDR1 as SGHAT and CDR2 as FQNNGV. This CDR3 region has 14 residues. J lost 8 bases, V lost 2 bases, and 8 bases had no gene match. CDR3 sequence: CASSLTGDRGEAFF. In DNA, the CDR3 is TGTGCCAGCAGCTTAACAGGGGATCGGGGCGAAGCTTTCTTT.

The J gene is TRBJ2-5, the V gene TRBV29-1, with TRBD1 identical over 7 bases. Per germline, CDR1 SQVTM and CDR2 ANQGSEA. The J segment lost 5 bases and the V segment lost 0 bases, leaving 9 bases of the junction unmatched. The CDR3 consists of 15 residues. The CDR3 coding sequence is TGCAGCGTTGAAGACCCCCAACAGGGGCGGGAGACCCAGTACTTC. It translates to CSVEDPQQGRETQYF.

This clone appeared a few times. The rearrangement uses TRBV19 and TRBJ2-7, with no clear D. V lost 5 bases, J lost 3 bases, and 11 bases lay in between. Germline assignment: CDR1 LNHDA and CDR2 SQIVND (reference sequence). The CDR3 has 13 residues. CDR3 sequence (DNA): TGTGCCAGTAGTCGAGACGGCCTCTACGAGCAGTACTTC. Translating gives CASSRDGLYEQYF.

The V call is TRBV15, the J call TRBJ1-1; D not certain. This CDR3 is 13 amino acids long. V was shortened by 1 base and J by 5 bases, with 8 bases between the two germline ends. Germline-derived CDR1 and CDR2 are LNHNV and YYDKDF (reference sequence). As DNA, the CDR3 is TGTGCCACCAGCAGAGGCCGGGAAACTGAAGCTTTCTTT. Its translation: CATSRGRETEAFF.

This rearrangement joins TRBV28 to TRBJ1-5; 10 bases fit TRBD1. The CDR3 is 15 amino acids. The V gene's germline CDR1 is MDHEN and CDR2 SYDVKM. The V gene end was trimmed by 7 bases and the J gene end by 6 bases; junction bases not matched to a gene: 9. CDR3 residues: CASIRDRGGGQPQHF. DNA of the CDR3: TGTGCCAGCATTCGGGACAGGGGTGGCGGTCAGCCCCAGCATTTT.

This chain connects TRBV4-1 to TRBJ2-3; TRBD2 matches 7 bases. Germline V gene data show CDR1 as MGHRA and CDR2 as YSYEKL. J was trimmed by 1 base and V by 0 bases; bases with no gene match: 1. This CDR3 comprises 15 residues. Here the CDR3 DNA reads TGCGCCAGCAGCCAAGATCGGGAGGGCACAGATACGCAGTATTTT. Translation: CASSQDREGTDTQYF.

The chain recombines TRBV6-5 with TRBJ1-1, with 7 bases that match TRBD1. V gave up 2 bases and J gave up 4 bases; unmatched junction bases: 4. CDR3 length: 14 residues. The germline V gene encodes CDR1 MNHEY and CDR2 SVGAGI. The DNA for the CDR3 is TGTGCCAGCAGTTACGGGACAGAGGGCACTGAAGCTTTCTTT. Amino acids: CASSYGTEGTEAFF.

V usage is TRBV5-1 and J usage is TRBJ1-3; TRBD1 matches at 9 bases. J lost 4 bases, V lost 3 bases, and 8 bases had no gene match. Germline lookup yields CDR1 SGHRS and CDR2 YFSETQ. The CDR3 extends over 16 amino acids. CDR3 sequence (DNA): TGCGCCAGCAGCTCGGACAATACAGGGGGCGGAAACACCATATATTTT. This codes for CASSSDNTGGGNTIYF. Supplemented by reference TRBV5-1 and TRBJ1-3, the full variable domain reads KAGVTQTPRYLIKTRGQQVTLSCSPISGHRSVSWYQQTPGQGLQFLFEYFSETQRNKGNFPGRFSGRQFSNSRSEMNVSTLELGDSALYLCASSSDNTGGGNTIYFGEGSWLTVV.

This chain uses TRBV11-1 with TRBJ2-3; TRBD2 is a possible D gene (6 bases). Germline-derived CDR1 and CDR2 are SGHAT and FQDESV (reference sequence). There are 19 residues in the CDR3. V was clipped by 4 bases and J by 2 bases, with 25 bases between them. CDR3 in amino acids: CASSSGDPGLPKSTDTQYF. CDR3 in DNA: TGTGCCAGCAGCTCAGGCGATCCGGGACTCCCCAAATCCACAGATACGCAGTATTTT.

The V gene is TRBV7-9, the J gene TRBJ1-3; a possible D gene is TRBD1 (6 bases). Germline loops: CDR1 SEHNR, CDR2 FQNEAQ (reference sequence). This CDR3 has 12 amino acids. Trimming left V 5 bases short and J 8 bases short, with 10 bases between. CDR3 sequence: CASSPQGYTIYF. For the CDR3, the DNA is TGTGCCAGCAGCCCACAGGGCTACACCATATATTTT.

This clone has only a few counts. V is TRBV19 and J is TRBJ1-5; 8 nucleotides align to TRBD1. From germline, CDR1 is LNHDA and CDR2 SQIVND (reference sequence). The V and J ends lost 5 bases and 5 bases, in that order; junction bases with no gene match: 5. The CDR3 loop spans 14 amino acids. The CDR3 loop is CASSPRQGHQPQHF. The DNA of the CDR3 is TGTGCCAGTAGTCCACGACAGGGGCATCAGCCCCAGCATTTT.